These 24 T cell receptor beta chains were all obtained from the same sample, sequenced in a study of blood T cell repertoires in COVID-19. TCRdb keeps only in-frame clones here, not all; method: immunoSEQ multiplex PCR. The table includes some 400,000 clones, nearly 90% detected once. The sample comprised peripheral blood. The receptors were sampled from a man aged 18 to 35 with active or convalescent COVID-19.

The J gene is TRBJ2-1, the V gene TRBV29-1; possible D gene TRBD1, 6 bases. The V gene's germline CDR1 is SQVTM and CDR2 ANQGSEA. This CDR3 is built from 14 residues. The CDR3 DNA sequence: TGCACCCTAAGGACAGTCAGCTCCTACAATGAGCAGTTCTTC. Its translation: CTLRTVSSYNEQFF.

The genes are TRBV19 and TRBJ2-6; the D is unclear. CDR1 is LNHDA, CDR2 SQIVND, per germline (reference sequence). This CDR3 comprises 15 residues. Deletions cut 7 bases from V and 2 bases from J, with 12 bases between. This CDR3 is CASIMGTPGANVLTF. CDR3 nucleotide sequence: TGTGCCAGTATCATGGGCACTCCTGGGGCCAACGTCCTGACTTTC.

The J gene is TRBJ1-1, the V gene TRBV19, with 8 bases identical to TRBD1. CDR1 is LNHDA and CDR2 is SQIVND in the germline V gene (reference sequence). The length of the CDR3 is 15 residues. V shed 4 bases and J 2 bases; nucleotides not matched to a gene: 6. The CDR3 is CASSSGQGLNTEAFF. CDR3 nucleotides: TGTGCCAGTAGTAGTGGACAGGGATTAAACACTGAAGCTTTCTTT.

This rearrangement joins TRBV27 to TRBJ2-1; TRBD2 agrees at 11 bases. CDR1 and CDR2 from the germline V gene are MNHEY and SMNVEV (reference sequence). With 1 base clipped from V and 12 bases from J, the junction kept 8 bases outside the gene matches. The CDR3 is 15 residues long. The CDR3 DNA reads as TGTGCCAGCAGTTTATGGGCTAGCGGGGGGATAGTGCAGTTCTTC. It codes for CASSLWASGGIVQFF.

The chain employs TRBV4-3 and TRBJ2-3; no definite D call. Germline loops: CDR1 LGHNA, CDR2 YSLEER. V was pared by 0 bases and J by 0 bases, with 16 bases between. The CDR3 has 18 residues. This CDR3 is CASSQEGVVGSSTDTQYF. The CDR3 bases are TGCGCCAGCAGCCAAGAAGGTGTAGTCGGGTCTAGCACAGATACGCAGTATTTT.

This chain connects TRBV24-1 to TRBJ1-2; perhaps TRBD1 as D (6 bases). The CDR3 extends over 13 amino acids. CDR1 and CDR2 (germline): KGHDR, SFDVKD. The V end was cut by 3 bases, the J end by 8 bases, with 12 bases between. CDR3 DNA: TGTGCCACCAGTGATGAGCCAGGGGAAGGCTACACCTTC. It is translated as CATSDEPGEGYTF.

The chain carries TRBV5-5 and TRBJ1-2; TRBD1 is a possible D gene (6 bases). Germline V gives CDR1 SGHKS, CDR2 YYEKEE (reference sequence). CDR3 length equals 14 residues. V lost 4 bases to trimming and J lost 2 bases, with 12 bases between them. DNA for the CDR3: TGTGCCAGCAGCGAAAAAACAGGGAACTATGGCTACACCTTC. As protein: CASSEKTGNYGYTF.

The V call is TRBV29-1, the J call TRBJ2-5; 9 nucleotides align to TRBD2. The CDR3 has 15 amino acids. Germline V CDR1 and CDR2: SQVTM, ANQGSEA. The trim removed 0 bases at V and 5 bases at J, leaving 7 bases unmatched. The CDR3 loop reads CSVEDIGGRGETQYF. In nucleotides, the CDR3 is TGCAGCGTTGAAGATATTGGCGGGAGGGGGGAGACCCAGTACTTC. Based on the CDR3 plus reference TRBV29-1 and TRBJ2-5, the full variable domain is SAVISQKPSRDICQRGTSLTIQCQVDSQVTMMFWYRQQPGQSLTLIATANQGSEATYESGFVIDKFPISRPNLTFSTLTVSNMSPEDSSIYLCSVEDIGGRGETQYFGPGTRLLVL.

This clone was counted between two and nine times. The J gene is TRBJ1-2, the V gene TRBV28; D is ambiguous. Germline loops: CDR1 MDHEN, CDR2 SYDVKM. The CDR3 is 13 residues long. V lost 6 bases and J lost 6, with 14 bases in between. The CDR3 coding sequence is TGTGCCAGCAGGCCGGGATCCGTCGATGGCTACACCTTC. This sequence encodes CASRPGSVDGYTF.

This clone was seen more than once but under ten times. The rearrangement links TRBV2 to TRBJ2-3, with 10 bases fitting TRBD2. This CDR3 spans 15 amino acids. From germline, CDR1 is SNHLY and CDR2 FYNNEI. V shed 6 bases, J shed 3 bases, and the junction held 6 bases outside the gene matches. CDR3: CASSDSGGPTDTQYF. The CDR3 DNA sequence: TGTGCCAGCAGCGATAGCGGGGGGCCTACAGATACGCAGTATTTT.

This chain uses TRBV4-3 with TRBJ2-3, with a tentative D call TRBD1 (5 bases). Germline CDR1 is LGHNA and CDR2 is YSLEER. CDR3 length: 13 amino acids. V lost 1 base and J 5 bases, leaving 7 bases between the germline ends. The CDR3 here is CASSQGGVDTQYF. The CDR3 DNA is TGCGCCAGCAGCCAAGGGGGCGTAGATACGCAGTATTTT.

This clone appeared once. CDR3 in DNA: TGTGCCAGCAGCCAAGAGCGGCTAGCGGGAGTGAGCACCGGGGAGCTGTTTTTT. Translation gives CASSQERLAGVSTGELFF. V is TRBV4-2 and J is TRBJ2-2, with TRBD2 identical over 10 bases. The junction had 8 bases not matched to a gene; V was cut back by 0 bases and J by 4 bases. The CDR3 is 18 amino acids. Germline CDR1 and CDR2: LGHNA and YNFKEQ.

The chain joins TRBV28 to TRBJ2-7; a weak D match, TRBD1 (6 bases). This CDR3 comprises 14 residues. V was pared by 11 bases and J by 0 bases, with 17 bases between. Germline CDR1 MDHEN, CDR2 SYDVKM. The CDR3 reads CAARGGASSYEQYF. The CDR3 nucleotides read TGTGCCGCCAGAGGGGGTGCAAGCTCCTACGAGCAGTACTTC.

J is TRBJ1-2 and V is TRBV28, with 9 bases that match TRBD1. CDR3 size: 13 residues. Germline trimming cut 7 bases from V and 7 bases from J; bases unmatched to any gene: 7. Germline V lookup: CDR1 MDHEN, CDR2 SYDVKM. The CDR3 coding sequence is TGTGCCAGCACACCCGCGACAGGGGGTGGCTACACCTTC. Protein product: CASTPATGGGYTF.

The rearrangement joins TRBV18 to TRBJ1-5, with TRBD1 matching 10 bases. There are 15 residues in the CDR3. Germline lookup yields CDR1 KGHSH and CDR2 LQKENI. J was trimmed by 6 bases and V by 4 bases; bases with no gene match: 6. The CDR3 region has the DNA TGTGCCAGCTCACGCGGGACAGGGGTAGGTCAGCCCCAGCATTTT. Its protein is CASSRGTGVGQPQHF.

In DNA form, the CDR3 reads TGCGCCAGCAGCAGGGACTTTAGCTCCTACAATGAGCAGTTCTTC. This sequence encodes CASSRDFSSYNEQFF. This sequence joins TRBV5-1 and TRBJ2-1, with D possibly being TRBD2 (6 bases). Germline V gives CDR1 SGHRS, CDR2 YFSETQ. CDR3 size: 15 residues. V gave up 4 bases and J gave up 0 bases, with 11 bases separating them.

This chain joins TRBV5-6 and TRBJ1-3, with TRBD1 as a possible D gene (6 bases). Trimming left V 2 bases short and J 4 bases short, with 10 bases between. The CDR3 has 14 amino acids. Germline assignment: CDR1 SGHDT and CDR2 YYEEEE. The CDR3 DNA sequence: TGTGCCAGCAGCTTCGGCGGACAGGGAAACACCATATATTTT. As protein: CASSFGGQGNTIYF. The complete variable domain, with remaining parts taken from reference TRBV5-6 and TRBJ1-3, reads DAGVTQSPTHLIKTRGQQVTLRCSPKSGHDTVSWYQQALGQGPQFIFQYYEEEERQRGNFPDRFSGHQFPNYSSELNVNALLLGDSALYLCASSFGGQGNTIYFGEGSWLTVV.

The chain is built from TRBV28 and TRBJ2-1; 11 nucleotides match TRBD2. The CDR3 is 17 residues long. CDR1 is MDHEN, CDR2 SYDVKM, per germline. The ends lost 4 bases at V and 3 bases at J; junction bases unmatched: 8. CDR3 coding DNA: TGTGCCAGCAGTTACATAGCGGGAGGGCCCAGCTACAATGAGCAGTTCTTC. Protein sequence: CASSYIAGGPSYNEQFF.

The gene calls are TRBV11-3 and TRBJ2-1; D unresolved. Per germline, CDR1 SGHNT and CDR2 YENEEA. The CDR3 contains 16 residues. Trimming shortened V by 0 bases and J by 0 bases, and 9 bases separated the two germline ends. CDR3 residues: CASSLEGSSSYNEQFF. CDR3 coding DNA: TGTGCCAGCAGCTTAGAGGGTAGCAGCTCCTACAATGAGCAGTTCTTC.

The sample holds one count of this clone. V gene TRBV9 combines with J gene TRBJ1-5; maybe TRBD1 (6 bases). This CDR3 is built from 14 residues. The ends were cut back, 3 bases at V and 3 bases at J, with 10 bases in the middle. The germline gives CDR1 SGDLS, CDR2 YYNGEE. The CDR3 region is CASSEWDNNQPQHF. The CDR3 DNA sequence: TGTGCCAGCAGCGAATGGGACAACAATCAGCCCCAGCATTTT.

The chain links TRBV28 to TRBJ1-5, with a possible D match to TRBD1 (6 bases). The germline V and J ends were trimmed by 6 bases and 3 bases, with 15 bases remaining between them. From germline, CDR1 is MDHEN and CDR2 SYDVKM. The length of the CDR3 is 15 residues. The CDR3 DNA reads as TGTGCCAGCAGATCCTCTGACAGGACCAATCAGCCCCAGCATTTT. Translation: CASRSSDRTNQPQHF. The whole variable domain, filled in from reference TRBV28 and TRBJ1-5, reads DVKVTQSSRYLVKRTGEKVFLECVQDMDHENMFWYRQDPGLGLRLIYFSYDVKMKEKGDIPEGYSVSREKKERFSLILESASTNQTSMYLCASRSSDRTNQPQHFGDGTRLSIL.

The rearrangement joins TRBV9 to TRBJ1-4; possible D gene TRBD1, 5 bases. V was pared by 0 bases and J by 2 bases, with 11 bases between. Looked up from germline, CDR1 is SGDLS and CDR2 is YYNGEE. The length of the CDR3 is 16 residues. The CDR3 reads CASSVATTVTNEKLFF. As DNA, the CDR3 is TGTGCCAGCAGCGTAGCTACGACAGTCACTAATGAAAAACTGTTTTTT.

The chain uses TRBV4-2 and TRBJ1-5; 8 bases align to TRBD1. Losses at the gene ends were 3 bases for V and 2 bases for J; bases not matched to a gene: 6. This CDR3 spans 16 amino acids. Germline V CDR1 and CDR2: LGHNA, YNFKEQ. The CDR3 region is CASSHLQGQGNQPQHF. Here the CDR3 DNA reads TGTGCCAGCAGCCACCTACAGGGACAGGGCAATCAGCCCCAGCATTTT.

This chain links TRBV5-1 with TRBJ1-6; D gene ambiguous. Germline loops: CDR1 SGHRS, CDR2 YFSETQ. V was clipped by 6 bases and J by 7 bases, with 14 bases between them. The CDR3 length is 14 residues. The CDR3, as DNA: TGCGCCAGCACCGATACGACGGGAAATTCACCCCTCCACTTT. Translation gives CASTDTTGNSPLHF.